The rows below give T cell receptor beta chains drawn from one sample of a study of OX40 agonist ivuxolimab in advanced cancers. Profiled with immunoSEQ multiplex PCR; TCRdb holds only in-frame clones, not every one. The sample yields about 91,000 clones, more than 80% seen once. Material: CD4+ or CD8+ T cells sorted from blood, obtained in a trial of the OX40 agonist ivuxolimab. These receptors all stem from an adult with an advanced solid tumor such as melanoma, head and neck, liver or kidney cancer. CDR3s include the opening cysteine and the closing phenylalanine or tryptophan. The D gene is left open where the match is weak. Rows may omit the clone size; those that give it use once, few, many or a size class.

j_gene: TRBJ2-1; d_gene: TRBD2; abundance: NA; v_gene: TRBV10-3; CDR3aa: CAVRGGPGDEQFF; CDR3nt: TGTGCCGTCCGGGGGGGCCCCGGCGATGAGCAGTTCTTC
j_gene: TRBJ2-3; d_gene: TRBD1; abundance: once; v_gene: TRBV6-5; CDR3aa: CASSRNRGRPDTQYF; CDR3nt: TGTGCCAGCAGTCGTAACAGGGGGCGCCCAGATACGCAGTATTTT
j_gene: TRBJ2-4; d_gene: TRBD2; abundance: NA; v_gene: TRBV5-6; CDR3aa: CASSSREGIQYF; CDR3nt: TGTGCCAGCAGCTCCAGGGAGGGCATTCAGTACTTC
j_gene: TRBJ1-2; d_gene: NA; abundance: NA; v_gene: TRBV5-1; CDR3aa: CASSPTPDRANYGYTF; CDR3nt: TGCGCCAGCAGCCCCACCCCGGACAGAGCTAACTATGGCTACACCTTC
j_gene: TRBJ2-1; d_gene: NA; abundance: NA; v_gene: TRBV5-1; CDR3aa: CASSLLAGASDNEQFF; CDR3nt: TGCGCCAGCAGCTTATTGGCAGGAGCAAGCGACAATGAGCAGTTCTTC
j_gene: TRBJ2-3; d_gene: NA; abundance: NA; v_gene: TRBV5-1; CDR3aa: CASSLISGTSTDTQYF; CDR3nt: TGCGCCAGCAGCTTGATCAGCGGTACTAGCACAGATACGCAGTATTTT
j_gene: TRBJ2-3; d_gene: NA; abundance: NA; v_gene: TRBV23-1; CDR3aa: CASSQSPASDTQYF; CDR3nt: TGCGCCAGCAGTCAATCTCCCGCATCAGATACGCAGTATTTT
j_gene: TRBJ1-2; d_gene: NA; abundance: NA; v_gene: TRBV11-2; CDR3aa: CASSLVRQNYGYTF; CDR3nt: TGTGCCAGCAGCTTAGTTCGACAGAACTATGGCTACACCTTC
j_gene: TRBJ1-3; d_gene: NA; abundance: few; v_gene: TRBV7-6; CDR3aa: CASSLVDGGAGNTIYF; CDR3nt: TGTGCCAGCAGCCTAGTCGACGGGGGAGCAGGAAACACCATATATTTT
j_gene: TRBJ1-5; d_gene: NA; abundance: NA; v_gene: TRBV18; CDR3aa: CASSPGLGNQPQHF; CDR3nt: TGTGCCAGCTCACCGGGGCTCGGGAATCAGCCCCAGCATTTT
j_gene: TRBJ2-2; d_gene: NA; abundance: NA; v_gene: TRBV11-2; CDR3aa: CASSLGLIAITGELFF; CDR3nt: TGTGCCAGCAGCTTAGGTCTCATAGCAATCACCGGGGAGCTGTTTTTT
j_gene: TRBJ1-1; d_gene: TRBD1; abundance: NA; v_gene: TRBV6-1; CDR3aa: CASSEWGQGIEAFF; CDR3nt: TGTGCCAGCAGTGAATGGGGACAGGGGATTGAAGCTTTCTTT
j_gene: TRBJ2-2; d_gene: NA; abundance: NA; v_gene: TRBV11-2; CDR3aa: CASSFYRAVGELFF; CDR3nt: TGTGCCAGCAGCTTTTACAGGGCGGTCGGGGAGCTGTTTTTT
j_gene: TRBJ2-1; d_gene: NA; abundance: NA; v_gene: TRBV18; CDR3aa: CASSPLRLEQFF; CDR3nt: TGTGCCAGCTCACCACTTCGCCTTGAGCAGTTCTTC
j_gene: TRBJ2-1; d_gene: TRBD2; abundance: NA; v_gene: TRBV10-3; CDR3aa: CATFQREVGNEQFF; CDR3nt: TGTGCCACTTTTCAGCGGGAGGTAGGCAATGAGCAGTTCTTC
j_gene: TRBJ2-5; d_gene: NA; abundance: NA; v_gene: TRBV5-1; CDR3aa: CASSRTSVGGETQYF; CDR3nt: TGCGCCAGCAGCAGGACGTCCGTCGGAGGGGAGACCCAGTACTTC
j_gene: TRBJ2-3; d_gene: NA; abundance: once; v_gene: TRBV6-1; CDR3aa: CASSAGTDTQYF; CDR3nt: TGTGCCAGCAGTGCGGGCACAGATACGCAGTATTTT
j_gene: TRBJ2-2; d_gene: NA; abundance: NA; v_gene: TRBV7-3; CDR3aa: CASSQRGGPANTGELFF; CDR3nt: TGTGCCAGCAGCCAACGAGGGGGACCTGCGAACACCGGGGAGCTGTTTTTT
j_gene: TRBJ1-1; d_gene: TRBD1; abundance: NA; v_gene: TRBV5-6; CDR3aa: CASSLTGGLTEAFF; CDR3nt: TGTGCCAGCAGTCTTACAGGGGGGTTGACTGAAGCTTTCTTT
j_gene: TRBJ1-1; d_gene: NA; abundance: few; v_gene: TRBV2; CDR3aa: CASTREVDTEAFF; CDR3nt: TGTGCCAGCACAAGGGAGGTGGACACTGAAGCTTTCTTT
j_gene: TRBJ2-7; d_gene: TRBD2; abundance: NA; v_gene: TRBV7-9; CDR3aa: CASSSTYLLAGGPNEQYF; CDR3nt: TGTGCCAGCAGCTCCACCTATCTCTTAGCGGGAGGGCCGAACGAGCAGTACTTC